These 9 T cell receptor beta chains were sequenced from one sample in a study of cytomegalovirus exposure and HLA in healthy donors. Both 60 Vbeta primers and 13 Jbeta primers went into the PCR. The repertoire was sequenced with immunoSEQ multiplex PCR; TCRdb's copy has only in-frame clones and lacks some. Of roughly 150,000 clones in the sample, under 85% were seen once. The sequenced sample consisted of PBMCs. These receptor sequences come from a man in his fifties or sixties in good health and CMV-seropositive.

The rearrangement links TRBV4-1 to TRBJ1-6, with D tentatively TRBD1 (6 bases). CDR1 is MGHRA, CDR2 YSYEKL, per germline. This CDR3 has 20 residues. V lost 0 bases, J lost 4 bases, and 22 bases lay in between. CDR3 sequence (DNA): TGCGCCAGCAGCCAAGATCCCGGGACACATATTGGGCTTTATAATTCACCCCTCCACTTT. It is translated as CASSQDPGTHIGLYNSPLHF.

V and J are TRBV7-3 and TRBJ2-1; possibly TRBD2 for D (5 bases). The CDR3 runs 12 residues. V was trimmed by 8 bases and J by 0 bases, leaving 5 bases between them. CDR1 SGHTA and CDR2 FQGTGA come from the germline V gene. The CDR3 loop reads CASGSSYNEQFF. DNA for the CDR3: TGTGCCAGCGGGAGCTCCTACAATGAGCAGTTCTTC.

The V gene is TRBV9, the J gene TRBJ1-4, with D perhaps TRBD1 (6 bases). The germline V gene encodes CDR1 SGDLS and CDR2 YYNGEE. Trimming left V 1 base short and J 7 bases short, with 17 bases between. This CDR3 comprises 16 residues. DNA of the CDR3: TGTGCCAGCAGCGTATGGGGGGGGCTCAGAGGTGAAAAACTGTTTTTT. Amino acids: CASSVWGGLRGEKLFF.

The chain uses TRBV14 and TRBJ1-6; possible D gene TRBD1, 5 bases. V lost 5 bases to trimming and J lost 4 bases, with 12 bases between them. Germline V gene lookup returns CDR1 SGHDN and CDR2 FVKESK. This CDR3 contains 15 residues. DNA for the CDR3: TGTGCCAGCAGCGCATTGGGGCCTTATAATTCACCCCTCCACTTT. It yields the protein CASSALGPYNSPLHF.

This sequence joins TRBV25-1 and TRBJ2-7, with 9 bases that match TRBD1. Germline V CDR1 and CDR2: MGHDK, SYGVNS. The CDR3 runs 13 residues. V dropped 11 bases and J dropped 4; count of bases not matched to a gene: 9. The CDR3 spells CAGRQGEEYEQYF. CDR3 nucleotides: TGTGCCGGGAGACAGGGGGAGGAATACGAGCAGTACTTC.

This chain joins TRBV7-9 and TRBJ2-2; 8 bases line up with TRBD1. Trimming at V came to 4 bases and at J to 5 bases, leaving 12 bases not matched to a gene. The germline V gene encodes CDR1 SEHNR and CDR2 FQNEAQ (reference sequence). CDR3 length: 17 amino acids. CDR3 sequence (DNA): TGTGCCAGCAGCTCCCTGAAGCTTGGACAGGGAACCGGGGAGCTGTTTTTT. It specifies CASSSLKLGQGTGELFF.

V and J are TRBV7-6 and TRBJ2-1, with 9 nucleotides matching TRBD2. The trim removed 1 base at V and 1 base at J, leaving 5 bases unmatched. The CDR3 spans 17 residues. From germline, CDR1 is SGHVS and CDR2 FNYEAQ. The CDR3 is CASSLVASGTSYNEQFF. In DNA form, the CDR3 reads TGTGCCAGCAGCTTAGTTGCTAGCGGGACGTCCTACAATGAGCAGTTCTTC.

V usage is TRBV6-5 and J usage is TRBJ2-2, with TRBD2 as a possible D gene (5 bases). Germline CDR1 and CDR2: MNHEY and SVGAGI. This CDR3 is built from 14 residues. V was clipped by 2 bases and J by 3 bases, with 7 bases between them. CDR3 sequence (DNA): TGTGCCAGCAGTTACCGGACTTACACCGGGGAGCTGTTTTTT. Residues: CASSYRTYTGELFF.

This chain links TRBV4-1 with TRBJ2-2; D ambiguous. Germline V CDR1 and CDR2: MGHRA, YSYEKL. This CDR3 is built from 14 residues. V was clipped by 2 bases and J by 7 bases, with 11 bases between them. The CDR3: CASSQSSPGGELFF. CDR3 DNA sequence: TGCGCCAGCAGCCAATCGTCACCGGGCGGGGAGCTGTTTTTT.